Below are 13 T cell receptor delta chains sequenced from a single sample in a study of gamma-delta chains in newborns, infants, children. TCRdb fed the reads into CATT to redo clone calling. Of approximately 2,000 delta-chain clones listed, less than 3.5% were seen once; the top ten hold more than 9%. Specimen: blood. These TCRs come from a child in good health.

In the case of this clone: With a much larger clone just one base away, this may be a read error. The J gene is TRDJ1, the V gene TRDV2; the match to TRDD3 covers 12 bases. This CDR3 contains 17 residues. Germline assignment: CDR1 GEAIGNYY and CDR2 EKD. The DNA of the CDR3 is TGTGCCTGTGACACCCTGGGGGATACGCGCCGAACCGATAAACCCATCTTT. It codes for CACDTLGDTRRTDKPIF.

With regard to this clone: This likely stems from a read error, as it lies one base from a far larger clone. The called J gene is TRDJ1, whereas the V gene has no call; the listed D gene, TRDD3, was not tested against the DNA. The CDR3 runs to 23 residues. CDR3 region: CACDTVYFTEGPSSNQYTDKLIF. CDR3 in DNA: TGTGCCTGTGACACCGTGTATTTTACTGAGGGTCCCTCTTCAAATCAATACACCGATAAACTCATCTTT.

Only a few counts were recorded for this clone. A clone one base away is much larger, so this may be a read error. The CDR3 spells CACDTVGGTDKLIF. The CDR3 nucleotides are TGTGCCTGTGACACCGTGGGAGGCACCGATAAACTCATCTTT. V and J are TRDV2 and TRDJ1; D ambiguous. V was trimmed by 0 bases and J by 1 base, leaving 8 bases between them. The V gene's germline CDR1 is GEAIGNYY and CDR2 EKD. The CDR3 consists of 14 residues.

This clone is classed as large. The chain uses TRDV2 and TRDJ3, with D hard to call. Trimming removed 0 bases from V and 0 bases from J, with 14 bases in between. CDR3 length: 19 amino acids. Germline V gene data show CDR1 as GEAIGNYY and CDR2 as EKD. CDR3 coding DNA: TGTGCCTGTGACACCGTCGGAGGAGCGGGCTCCTGGGACACCCGACAGATGTTTTTC. It is translated as CACDTVGGAGSWDTRQMFF.

This clone rates as large. The chain combines TRDV2 with TRDJ1; 8 nucleotides agree with TRDD3. The CDR3 length is 17 residues. Germline CDR1 is GEAIGNYY and CDR2 is EKD. The ends lost 0 bases at V and 7 bases at J; junction bases unmatched: 15. The DNA of the CDR3 is TGTGCCTGTGACACCGTGGGTGGGGATACCACGCCCGGTAAACTCATCTTT. Amino acids: CACDTVGGDTTPGKLIF.

In its sample, this clone was seen a few times. A much more abundant neighbour one base away suggests this may be a read error. The rearrangement links TRAV29/DV5 to TRDJ1; TRDD3 matches 12 bases. This CDR3 contains 23 residues. V shed 1 base and J 0 bases; nucleotides not matched to a gene: 25. From germline, CDR1 is NSMFDY and CDR2 ISSIKDK. The CDR3 DNA follows: TGTGCAGCAAGCCCAACTCATTTCCGCGCCCCTACTGGGGGATACCTCTACACCGATAAACTCATCTTT. This translates into CAASPTHFRAPTGGYLYTDKLIF.

This clone was seen a few times. A much larger clone differs by one base, so this may be a read error. The identical CDR3 is also encoded by other nucleotide sequences in the sample. The J gene is TRDJ1, the V gene TRDV2; 7 bases are shared with TRDD3. CDR1 is GEAIGNYY and CDR2 is EKD in the germline V gene. The CDR3 runs 15 residues. The CDR3 region is CACDTVGESSDKLIF. Here the CDR3 DNA reads TGTGCCTGTGACACCGTGGGGGAATCGTCCGATAAACTCATCTTC.

Concerning this clone itself: A read error is likely here: a far larger clone is one base away. The same CDR3 is also encoded by other DNA sequences in this sample. This rearrangement joins TRDV2 to TRDJ1; 7 nucleotides match TRDD3. The V gene's germline CDR1 is GEAIGNYY and CDR2 EKD. The CDR3 length is 15 residues. The CDR3: CACESLLGTTDKLIF. As DNA, the CDR3 is TGTGCCTGTGAGAGCTTACTGGGGACCACCGATAAGCTCATCTTT.

In the case of this clone: A far larger clone lies a single base away; this is likely a read error. The CDR3 is CACSQLGDGWYTDKPIF. The CDR3 DNA reads as TGTGCCTGTTCCCAACTGGGGGATGGATGGTACACCGATAAACCCATCTTT. The V and J genes are TRDV2 and TRDJ1; 10 bases fit TRDD3. This CDR3 region has 17 residues. Germline CDR1 GEAIGNYY, CDR2 EKD.

This clone appeared a few times. A far larger clone lies a single base away; this is likely a read error. The CDR3 is CACDTFLGFLGDTNDKLIF. CDR3 DNA: TGTGCCTGTGACACCTTTCTCGGGTTTCTGGGGGATACTAACGATAAACTCATCTTT. This sequence joins TRDV2 and TRDJ1, with 11 bases lining up with TRDD3. The CDR3 extends over 19 amino acids. Germline CDR1 GEAIGNYY, CDR2 EKD. The J segment lost 4 bases and the V segment lost 0 bases, leaving 15 bases of the junction unmatched.

With respect to this clone: This may be a read error, as it is one base from a much larger clone. Other DNA sequences of this sample code for an identical CDR3. V and J are TRDV2 and TRDJ1; TRDD3 aligns across 12 bases. The CDR3 extends over 17 amino acids. The germline CDR1 and CDR2 sequences are GEAIGNYY and EKD. CDR3 sequence: CACERLGDTSIADKLIF. The DNA of the CDR3 is TGTGCCTGTGAGCGACTGGGGGATACTTCGATCGCCGACAAACTCATCTTT.

In its sample, this clone ranks as large (0.1 to 1%). This same CDR3 is encoded by further DNA sequences in the sample. J is TRDJ1 and V is TRDV2; 11 positions match TRDD3. Germline-derived CDR1 and CDR2 are GEAIGNYY and EKD. V lost 0 bases and J lost 1; bases outside the gene matches: 12. The CDR3 is 19 amino acids. The CDR3 spells CACDTLMGDTRFATDKLIF. In nucleotides, the CDR3 is TGTGCCTGTGACACCTTAATGGGGGATACGCGATTTGCCACCGATAAACTCATCTTT.

This clone was found a few times. With a much larger clone just one base away, this may be a read error. The same CDR3 is also encoded by other DNA sequences in this sample. The CDR3 reads CALGELIPTFCYWGMNSTDKLIF. The CDR3 DNA is TGTGCTCTTGGGGAACTCATCCCTACGTTTTGTTACTGGGGGATGAATAGTACCGATAAACTCATCTTT. The rearrangement uses TRDV1 and TRDJ1, with 10 bases lining up with TRDD3. The length of the CDR3 is 23 residues. Germline CDR1 TSWWSYY, CDR2 QGS. The V and J ends lost 0 bases and 2 bases, in that order; junction bases with no gene match: 24.